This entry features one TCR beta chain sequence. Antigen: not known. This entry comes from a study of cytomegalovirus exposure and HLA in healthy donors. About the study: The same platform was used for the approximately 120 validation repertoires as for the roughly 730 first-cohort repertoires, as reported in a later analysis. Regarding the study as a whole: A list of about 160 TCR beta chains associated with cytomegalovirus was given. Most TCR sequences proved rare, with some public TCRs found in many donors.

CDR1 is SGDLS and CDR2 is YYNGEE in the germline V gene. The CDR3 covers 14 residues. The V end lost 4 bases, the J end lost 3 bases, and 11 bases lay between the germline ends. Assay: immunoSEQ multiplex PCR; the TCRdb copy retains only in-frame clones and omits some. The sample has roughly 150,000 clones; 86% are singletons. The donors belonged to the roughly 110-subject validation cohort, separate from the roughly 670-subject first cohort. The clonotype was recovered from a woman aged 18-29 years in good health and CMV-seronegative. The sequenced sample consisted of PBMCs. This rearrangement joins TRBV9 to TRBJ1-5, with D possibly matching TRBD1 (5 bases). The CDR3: CASSPTGTNQPQHF. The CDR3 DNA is TGTGCCAGCAGCCCTACAGGTACCAATCAGCCCCAGCATTTT.